This TCR beta chain was obtained from a study of blood T cell repertoires in COVID-19. Study summary: Sources were T cells, B-cell-depleted T cells, or PBMCs; the material itself was cDNA or gDNA.

Some clones are missing from TCRdb's copy, which holds only in-frame ones; the method was immunoSEQ multiplex PCR. The data show a few hundred thousand clones, with more than 85% seen just once and approximately 0.93% held by the top ten. This CDR3 region has 15 residues. From germline, CDR1 is MDHEN and CDR2 SYDVKM. Trimming removed 6 bases from V and 0 bases from J; junction bases left unmatched: 5. V usage is TRBV28 and J usage is TRBJ1-5; 7 positions agree with TRBD1. The sequence was collected from a woman in her twenties or thirties who had recovered from COVID-19. Sequencing was carried out using PBMCs or T cells enriched from blood (not recorded which). The DNA for the CDR3 is TGTGCCAGCAGCCCAAACAGGGGTAGCAATCAGCCCCAGCATTTT. Encoded protein: CASSPNRGSNQPQHF.